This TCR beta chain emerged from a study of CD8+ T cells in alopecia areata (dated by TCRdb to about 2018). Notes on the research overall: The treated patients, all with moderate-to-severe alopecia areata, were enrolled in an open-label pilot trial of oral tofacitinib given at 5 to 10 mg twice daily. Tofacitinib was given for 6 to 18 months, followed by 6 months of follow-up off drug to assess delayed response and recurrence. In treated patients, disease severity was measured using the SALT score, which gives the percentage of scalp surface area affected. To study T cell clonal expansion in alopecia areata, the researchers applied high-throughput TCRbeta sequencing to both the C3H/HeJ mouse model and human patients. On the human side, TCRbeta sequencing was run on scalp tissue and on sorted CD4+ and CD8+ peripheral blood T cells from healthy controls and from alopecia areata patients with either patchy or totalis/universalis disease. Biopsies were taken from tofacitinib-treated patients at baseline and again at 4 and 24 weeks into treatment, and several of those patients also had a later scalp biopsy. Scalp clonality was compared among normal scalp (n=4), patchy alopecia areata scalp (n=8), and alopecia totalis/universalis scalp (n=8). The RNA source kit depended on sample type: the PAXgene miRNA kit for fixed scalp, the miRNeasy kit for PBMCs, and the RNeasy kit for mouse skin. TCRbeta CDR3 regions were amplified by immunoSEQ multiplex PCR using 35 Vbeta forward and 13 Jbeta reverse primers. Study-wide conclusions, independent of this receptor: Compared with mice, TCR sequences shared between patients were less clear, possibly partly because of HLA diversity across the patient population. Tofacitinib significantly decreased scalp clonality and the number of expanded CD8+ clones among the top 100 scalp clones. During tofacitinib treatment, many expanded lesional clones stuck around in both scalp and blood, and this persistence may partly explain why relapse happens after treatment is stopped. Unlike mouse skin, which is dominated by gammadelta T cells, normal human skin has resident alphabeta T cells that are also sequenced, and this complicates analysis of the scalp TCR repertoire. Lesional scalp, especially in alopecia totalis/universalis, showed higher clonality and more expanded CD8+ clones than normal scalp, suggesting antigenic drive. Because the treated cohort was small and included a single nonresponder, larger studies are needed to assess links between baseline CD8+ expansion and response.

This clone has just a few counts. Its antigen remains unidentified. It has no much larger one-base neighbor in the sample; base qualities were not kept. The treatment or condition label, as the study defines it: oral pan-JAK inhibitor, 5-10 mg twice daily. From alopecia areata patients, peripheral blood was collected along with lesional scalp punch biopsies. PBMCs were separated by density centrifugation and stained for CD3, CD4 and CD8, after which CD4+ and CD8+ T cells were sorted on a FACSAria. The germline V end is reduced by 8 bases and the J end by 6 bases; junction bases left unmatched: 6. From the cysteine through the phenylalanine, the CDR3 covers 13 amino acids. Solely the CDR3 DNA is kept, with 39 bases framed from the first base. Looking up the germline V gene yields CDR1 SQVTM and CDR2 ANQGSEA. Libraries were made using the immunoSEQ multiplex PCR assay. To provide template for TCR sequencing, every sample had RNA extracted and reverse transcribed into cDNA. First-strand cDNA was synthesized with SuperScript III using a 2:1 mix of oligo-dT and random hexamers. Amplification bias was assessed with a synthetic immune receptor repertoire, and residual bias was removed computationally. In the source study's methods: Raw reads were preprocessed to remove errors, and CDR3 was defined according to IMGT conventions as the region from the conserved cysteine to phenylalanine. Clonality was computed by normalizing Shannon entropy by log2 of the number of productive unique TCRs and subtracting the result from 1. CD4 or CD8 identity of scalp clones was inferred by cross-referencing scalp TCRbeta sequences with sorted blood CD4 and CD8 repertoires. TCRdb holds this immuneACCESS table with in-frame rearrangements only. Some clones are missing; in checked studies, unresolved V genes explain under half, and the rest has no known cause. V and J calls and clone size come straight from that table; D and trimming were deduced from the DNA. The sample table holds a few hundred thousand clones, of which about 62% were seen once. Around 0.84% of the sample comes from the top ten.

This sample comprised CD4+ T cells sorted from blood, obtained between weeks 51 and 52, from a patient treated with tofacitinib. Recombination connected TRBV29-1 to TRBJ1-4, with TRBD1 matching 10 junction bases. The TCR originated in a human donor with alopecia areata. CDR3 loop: CSTTGTGDEKLFF. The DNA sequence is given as TGCAGCACGACCGGGACAGGGGATGAAAAACTGTTTTTT.